Below are 6 T cell receptor beta chains sequenced from a single sample in a study of T cells after yellow fever vaccination. MiXCR, run by TCRdb on the 5' RACE reads, gives a single entry per CDR3 protein. The repertoire holds 40,000 to 55,000 distinct CDR3 sequences, with 6.5% to 8% as singletons. Sequences were derived from CD8+ T cells not binding an NS4B(214-222) dextramer, sorted from PBMCs, sampled 35 to 50 days after the first yellow fever vaccination. These receptors all come from a man between 18 and 35 years old who received the YFV17D yellow fever vaccine.

This clonotype was recorded at least ten times. This chain links TRBV7-8 with TRBJ2-3; either TRBD1 or TRBD2 may fit D (6 bases each). V was clipped by 5 bases and J by 6 bases, with 18 bases between them. From germline, CDR1 is SGHVS and CDR2 FQNEAQ. CDR3 length: 15 amino acids. The CDR3 sequence: CASSENMIGGDTQYF. DNA for the CDR3: TGTGCCAGCAGCGAAAACATGATAGGGGGGGATACGCAGTATTTT.

This clonotype has only a few counts. The V and J genes are TRBV6-2 or TRBV6-3 and TRBJ2-2; the match to TRBD1 covers 10 bases. Germline V gene data show CDR1 as MNHEY and CDR2 as SVGEGT. There are 14 residues in the CDR3. Trimming cost V 5 bases and J 5 bases; bases outside gene matches: 2. CDR3 loop: CASSRTGGTGELFF. The CDR3 DNA is TGTGCCAGCAGTAGGACAGGGGGGACCGGGGAGCTGTTTTTT.

This clonotype was seen a handful of times. J is TRBJ2-7 and V is TRBV5-1; D might be TRBD2 (5 bases). Trimming pared 3 bases from V and 2 bases from J, leaving 12 bases between. This CDR3 is built from 14 residues. Germline lookup yields CDR1 SGHRS and CDR2 YFSETQ. The CDR3: CASSYRDPTYEQYF. The CDR3 DNA is TGCGCCAGCAGCTACCGGGATCCAACCTACGAGCAGTACTTC.

This clonotype was found many times. This chain links TRBV10-2 with TRBJ1-2; 8 nucleotides agree with TRBD1. Germline CDR1 WSHSY, CDR2 SAAADI. The CDR3 loop spans 14 amino acids. V lost 6 bases to trimming and J lost 4 bases; unmatched junction nucleotides: 7. CDR3 bases: TGCGCCAGCAGCCGGGACAGGAGCTCCTATGGCTACACCTTC. Encoded protein: CASSRDRSSYGYTF.

A few counts support this clonotype. The J gene is TRBJ2-1, the V gene TRBV6-2 or TRBV6-3; TRBD2 agrees at 7 bases. This CDR3 has 18 residues. V lost 2 bases and J lost 1; bases outside the gene matches: 11. Germline V gene lookup returns CDR1 MNHEY and CDR2 SVGEGT. The CDR3 coding sequence is TGTGCCAGCAGTTACCTCCCCATGGGGGGGGGTTCCTACAATGAGCAGTTCTTC. Protein product: CASSYLPMGGGSYNEQFF.

This clonotype was seen repeatedly, ten times or more. The rearrangement joins TRBV7-3 to TRBJ2-2; perhaps TRBD1 as D (6 bases). Looked up from germline, CDR1 is SGHTA and CDR2 is FQGTGA. This CDR3 comprises 15 residues. The germline V and J ends were trimmed by 2 bases and 6 bases, with 13 bases remaining between them. Here the CDR3 reads CASSLGTYGPGELFF. The CDR3 DNA sequence: TGTGCCAGCAGCTTAGGGACATACGGACCCGGGGAGCTGTTTTTT.